This TCR beta chain was obtained from a study of T cells in localized non-small cell lung cancer. Per germline, CDR1 SNHLY and CDR2 FYNNEI. The CDR3 spans 15 residues. V lost 5 bases to trimming and J lost 6 bases; unmatched junction nucleotides: 8. This table comes from immunoSEQ multiplex PCR, and its TCRdb copy is limited to in-frame clones, with some not included. The table records 35,000 to 45,000 clones, approximately 91% of them present only once. Notes on the study in general: The appearance of a median 57 of the top 100 tumor clones was seen in adjacent lung. Patients showing higher blood T cell density tended to see longer overall survival. The study sequenced only one region of the tumor. As a result, intratumor heterogeneity could not be excluded and remains possible. Of the tissues analyzed, uninvolved adjacent lung showed maximal T cell clonality, greater than tumor.

This clone was seen once. Antigen specificity is unknown. The chain combines TRBV2 with TRBJ1-5; TRBD1 agrees at 9 bases. The sample was peripheral blood, taken before any cancer treatment. This TCR came from a female donor aged 60 or older with stage I squamous cell lung carcinoma. The CDR3 sequence is CASSPGQGGVQPQHF. In DNA form, the CDR3 reads TGTGCCAGCAGTCCGGGACAGGGAGGGGTTCAGCCCCAGCATTTT.